The 7 T cell receptor beta chains given below trace back to one sample, sequenced in a study of CD8 T cells in ankylosing spondylitis. MiXCR, run by TCRdb on the 5' RACE reads, gives a single entry per CDR3 protein. This sample yields some 140,000 distinct CDR3 sequences, of which roughly 8.3% are seen a single time; 7.3% belongs to the top ten. Sequencing was done on a sample of synovial fluid, either unsorted or a sorted T cell fraction (not recorded which). All receptors derive from a male donor with ankylosing spondylitis.

The chain links TRBV6-2 or TRBV6-3 to TRBJ2-1, with D possibly TRBD2 on 6 matching bases. The CDR3 is made up of 14 amino acids. Per the germline V gene, CDR1 is MNHEY and CDR2 is SVGEGT. Trimming stripped 7 bases from V and 12 bases from J, with 22 bases between. CDR3 in DNA: TGTGCCAGCATTTCCCAGGGTCCCTACGGGGGGCAGTTCTTC. Its translation is CASISQGPYGGQFF.

In the case of this clonotype: One junction end does not reproduce the germline sequence, and a read error may be involved. The chain is built from TRBV7-3 and TRBJ2-1, with TRBD1 matching over 8 bases. Germline loops: CDR1 SGHTA, CDR2 FQGTGA. This CDR3 contains 14 residues. The CDR3 is CASSITGGKNEQFF. CDR3 sequence (DNA): TGTGCCAGCAGCATAACAGGGGGAAAGAATGAGCAGTTCTTC.

This clonotype was observed many times. This rearrangement joins TRBV25-1 to TRBJ2-1, with unresolved D. Germline CDR1 reads MGHDK; CDR2 reads SYGVNS. V shed 2 bases and J shed 2 bases, with 7 bases lying between them. The length of the CDR3 is 14 residues. CDR3 protein: CASSEAETYNEQFF. DNA for the CDR3: TGTGCCAGCAGTGAAGCAGAAACCTACAATGAGCAGTTCTTC.

This clonotype was seen many times. The chain is built from TRBV20-1 and TRBJ2-2, with a weak D call TRBD2 (6 bases). The CDR3 loop spans 14 amino acids. Trimming cost V 6 bases and J 2 bases, with 13 bases left between them. CDR1 and CDR2 (germline): DFQATT, SNEGSKA (reference sequence). The CDR3 DNA follows: TGCAGTGCCCCAAGGAGGGCCAACACCGGGGAGCTGTTTTTT. It specifies CSAPRRANTGELFF.

There are many counts of this clonotype. The rearrangement joins TRBV7-9 to TRBJ1-2; D not resolved. V lost 3 bases to trimming and J lost 3 bases, with 8 bases between them. The CDR3 is 13 amino acids. CDR1 and CDR2 from the germline V gene are SEHNR and FQNEAQ (reference sequence). CDR3 in DNA: TGTGCCAGCAGCTTCGGTCGGGACTATGGCTACACCTTC. It codes for CASSFGRDYGYTF.

This clonotype turned up a few times. This sequence joins TRBV9 and TRBJ2-5, with 11 bases matching TRBD2. The germline CDR1 and CDR2 sequences are SGDLS and YYNGEE. The CDR3 spans 16 residues. V was clipped by 2 bases and J by 2 bases; unmatched bases: 5. The CDR3 spells CASSVSGLAAQETQYF. The CDR3 DNA reads TGTGCCAGCAGCGTTTCGGGACTAGCGGCTCAAGAGACCCAGTACTTC.

The V call is TRBV19, the J call TRBJ2-1, with D unresolved. The V gene lost 1 base and the J gene lost 5 bases, with 9 bases spanning the gap. The CDR3 spans 14 residues. Germline V gene data show CDR1 as LNHDA and CDR2 as SQIVND (reference sequence). CDR3 amino acids: CASSIAYLDNEQFF. As DNA, the CDR3 is TGTGCCAGTAGTATAGCGTATCTGGACAATGAGCAGTTCTTC.